A single sample gave rise to the 27 T cell receptor beta chains below, sequenced in a study of T cell responses to AZD1222 COVID-19 vaccine. The data were produced by immunoSEQ multiplex PCR, yet TCRdb's version contains in-frame clones alone and is incomplete. The table lists 140,000 to 150,000 clones, roughly 90% of them singletons. The input for sequencing was peripheral blood, taken 28 days after the second AZD1222 dose. The receptors shown here come from an adult who received the AZD1222 COVID-19 vaccine.

This chain links TRBV24-1 with TRBJ2-1; a weak D match, TRBD2 (6 bases). Germline CDR1 and CDR2: KGHDR and SFDVKD. CDR3 length equals 16 residues. V lost 3 bases to trimming and J lost 2 bases, with 13 bases between them. CDR3 nucleotides: TGTGCCACCAGTGATGCGTCTAGCGCGACCTACAATGAGCAGTTCTTC. It codes for CATSDASSATYNEQFF.

This clone came up a few times. The chain has TRBV10-2 and TRBJ1-2; D is undetermined. The V end lost 3 bases, the J end lost 6 bases, and 11 bases lay between the germline ends. Germline-derived CDR1 and CDR2 are WSHSY and SAAADI. This CDR3 spans 13 amino acids. DNA for the CDR3: TGCGCCAGCAGTGACCCTATTGCGAATGGCTACACCTTC. It codes for CASSDPIANGYTF.

The J gene is TRBJ1-4, the V gene TRBV12-3 or TRBV12-4; D perhaps matches TRBD1 (6 bases). There are 13 residues in the CDR3. Deletions cut 5 bases from V and 6 bases from J, with 10 bases between. This chain's CDR3 is CASSSDRHEKLFF. CDR3 nucleotide sequence: TGTGCCAGCAGTAGCGACAGGCATGAAAAACTGTTTTTT.

The chain joins TRBV11-3 to TRBJ2-1; weak D call: TRBD2 (5 bases). Germline V gene lookup returns CDR1 SGHNT and CDR2 YENEEA. Trimming left V 3 bases short and J 3 bases short, with 12 bases between. The CDR3 is 15 amino acids. CDR3: CASSFRGGRYNEQFF. In DNA, the CDR3 is TGTGCCAGCAGCTTCCGAGGCGGGCGCTACAATGAGCAGTTCTTC.

J is TRBJ2-7 and V is TRBV4-1; 12 bases are a match to TRBD2. The CDR3 totals 16 residues. From germline, CDR1 is MGHRA and CDR2 YSYEKL. The junction had 6 bases not matched to a gene; V was cut back by 0 bases and J by 6 bases. Written as DNA, the CDR3 is TGCGCCAGCAGCCAAGAGCAGACTAGCGGGAGCCTCGAGCAGTACTTC. Protein sequence: CASSQEQTSGSLEQYF.

This chain joins TRBV2 and TRBJ2-1; 9 bases are shared with TRBD2. After removal of 6 bases from V and 4 bases from J, the junction contained 4 bases not matched to a gene. The CDR3 spans 14 residues. CDR1 and CDR2 (germline): SNHLY, FYNNEI. The CDR3 nucleotides are TGTGCCAGCAGAGCTAGCGGGATGTACAATGAGCAGTTCTTC. It is translated as CASRASGMYNEQFF.

V usage is TRBV18 and J usage is TRBJ1-1; D is possibly TRBD1 (5 bases). Germline lookup yields CDR1 KGHSH and CDR2 LQKENI. Deletions cut 3 bases from V and 4 bases from J, with 9 bases between. The CDR3 sequence is 13 residues long. The CDR3 reads CASSPYGGTEAFF. DNA of the CDR3: TGTGCCAGCTCACCCTACGGGGGCACTGAAGCTTTCTTT.

This clone occurred once. V usage is TRBV28 and J usage is TRBJ2-5, with D possibly TRBD2 on 6 matching bases. The CDR3 sequence is 14 residues long. The V end was cut by 6 bases, the J end by 1 base, with 12 bases between. Germline assignment: CDR1 MDHEN and CDR2 SYDVKM. CDR3 nucleotide sequence: TGTGCCAGCAGCCTACTAGCTCCCCAAGAGACCCAGTACTTC. Translation gives CASSLLAPQETQYF.

The rearrangement links TRBV7-2 to TRBJ1-1, with 9 bases identical to TRBD1. In germline, CDR1 is SGHTA, CDR2 FQGNSA. J was trimmed by 4 bases and V by 5 bases; bases with no gene match: 8. The CDR3 covers 15 residues. This chain's CDR3 is CASSPGTGFATEAFF. The DNA of the CDR3 is TGTGCCAGCAGCCCCGGGACAGGGTTTGCCACTGAAGCTTTCTTT.

The chain employs TRBV6-5 and TRBJ2-7, with D perhaps TRBD1 (6 bases). CDR3 length: 12 amino acids. Germline V gene sequence: CDR1 MNHEY, CDR2 SVGAGI. The ends were cut back, 5 bases at V and 3 bases at J, with 8 bases in the middle. CDR3 loop: CASSTGYYEQYF. Here the CDR3 DNA reads TGTGCCAGCAGTACAGGGTACTACGAGCAGTACTTC.

The genes are TRBV28 and TRBJ2-3; D perhaps matches TRBD2 (5 bases). Trimming took off 5 bases at V and 1 base at J, with 13 bases between the two ends. CDR1 and CDR2 (germline): MDHEN, SYDVKM. This CDR3 has 15 residues. The CDR3 coding sequence is TGTGCCAGCAGTCCTCAACTAGGCGGCACAGATACGCAGTATTTT. It is translated as CASSPQLGGTDTQYF.

This chain joins TRBV3-1 (or the pseudogene TRBV3-2) and TRBJ2-1, with TRBD2 matching over 11 bases. The CDR3 is 16 residues long. J lost 6 bases, V lost 1 base, and 5 bases had no gene match. Germline CDR1 LGHDT, CDR2 YNNKEL (reference sequence). CDR3 bases: TGTGCCAGCAGCCAAGTTTCTAGCGGGAGGACCAATGAGCAGTTCTTC. It is translated as CASSQVSSGRTNEQFF.

Concerning this clone: Within the sample, other DNA sequences also encode this same CDR3. The chain employs TRBV5-8 and TRBJ1-1; D unresolved. Trimming stripped 3 bases from V and 4 bases from J, with 7 bases between. The CDR3 consists of 12 residues. Germline CDR1 reads SGHTS; CDR2 reads YDEGEE. The CDR3 loop reads CASSSSGTEAFF. In DNA, the CDR3 is TGTGCCAGCAGCTCTTCTGGCACTGAAGCTTTCTTT.

The V call is TRBV28, the J call TRBJ1-1; 7 bases fit TRBD1. V lost 4 bases and J lost 0; bases outside the gene matches: 11. CDR1 is MDHEN, CDR2 SYDVKM, per germline. The CDR3 is 17 residues long. The CDR3 reads CASSSAGQSKMNTEAFF. The CDR3 nucleotides read TGTGCCAGCAGTTCCGCGGGACAGTCGAAGATGAACACTGAAGCTTTCTTT.

V usage is TRBV14 and J usage is TRBJ1-2; no clear D gene. The CDR3 runs to 14 residues. Germline V gene lookup returns CDR1 SGHDN and CDR2 FVKESK. V was cut by 3 bases and J by 8 bases, with 16 bases left in between. CDR3 DNA: TGTGCCAGCAGCCATTCCCCCGCCCGAGTCGGCTACACCTTC. Encoded protein: CASSHSPARVGYTF.

This clone was picked up one time. The V call is TRBV5-1, the J call TRBJ2-3; D is perhaps TRBD2 (5 bases). The CDR3 contains 12 residues. Germline assignment: CDR1 SGHRS and CDR2 YFSETQ. Trimming cost V 5 bases and J 1 base, with 5 bases left between them. This CDR3 is CASSSGTDTQYF. The DNA for the CDR3 is TGCGCCAGCAGTAGCGGCACAGATACGCAGTATTTT.

This chain joins TRBV9 and TRBJ1-2; D not certain. The V and J ends lost 4 bases and 0 bases respectively, with 19 bases between them. This CDR3 contains 17 residues. Germline loops: CDR1 SGDLS, CDR2 YYNGEE. CDR3 sequence (DNA): TGTGCCAGCAGCCTAAGCCTTAGACGGGGTTCTAACTATGGCTACACCTTC. It specifies CASSLSLRRGSNYGYTF.

As DNA, the CDR3 is TGTGCCAGCAGCTTAGGATCTAGCGGAGGGAGCACAGATACGCAGTATTTT. Translating it yields CASSLGSSGGSTDTQYF. V and J are TRBV7-2 and TRBJ2-3, with 7 bases fitting TRBD2. The junction had 7 bases not matched to a gene; V was cut back by 1 base and J by 0 bases. This CDR3 has 17 amino acids. CDR1 is SGHTA, CDR2 FQGNSA, per germline.

The chain joins TRBV4-1 to TRBJ2-3, with 7 bases fitting TRBD2. This CDR3 contains 16 residues. With V trimmed by 0 bases and J by 7 bases, 10 bases remained unmatched. CDR1 and CDR2 (germline): MGHRA, YSYEKL. The CDR3 DNA reads as TGCGCCAGCAGCCAAGATGGGACTATCCTCAGTAATACGCAGTATTTT. Amino acid sequence: CASSQDGTILSNTQYF.

This clone has ten or more counts. V is TRBV9 and J is TRBJ2-7, with D possibly being TRBD1 (5 bases). The CDR3 runs to 16 residues. Trimming took 0 bases from V and 3 from J, leaving 16 bases between them. Germline CDR1 is SGDLS and CDR2 is YYNGEE. CDR3 sequence (DNA): TGTGCCAGCAGCGTAGAGGCTTCCCTGGGGCGCTACGAGCAGTACTTC. This sequence encodes CASSVEASLGRYEQYF.

The chain links TRBV2 to TRBJ2-5, with 9 positions matching TRBD1. There are 15 residues in the CDR3. Losses at the gene ends were 3 bases for V and 4 bases for J; bases not matched to a gene: 6. Germline-derived CDR1 and CDR2 are SNHLY and FYNNEI. CDR3 in DNA: TGTGCCAGCAGTGAGCACAGGGGGCGGGGAGAGACCCAGTACTTC. This codes for CASSEHRGRGETQYF. Drawing the rest from reference TRBV2 and TRBJ2-5, the complete variable domain is EPEVTQTPSHQVTQMGQEVILRCVPISNHLYFYWYRQILGQKVEFLVSFYNNEISEKSEIFDDQFSVERPDGSNFTLKIRSTKLEDSAMYFCASSEHRGRGETQYFGPGTRLLVL.

V gene TRBV19 combines with J gene TRBJ1-3; D gene unclear. The CDR3 sequence is 16 residues long. Germline loops: CDR1 LNHDA, CDR2 SQIVND (reference sequence). Trimming took off 7 bases at V and 0 bases at J, with 16 bases between the two ends. The CDR3 DNA reads as TGTGCCAGTACCCCCTTCGGGCTTAACTCTGGAAACACCATATATTTT. Encoded protein: CASTPFGLNSGNTIYF.

J is TRBJ2-3 and V is TRBV12-3 or TRBV12-4, with D unresolved. CDR3 length: 11 residues. Trimming cost V 8 bases and J 2 bases, with 5 bases left between them. Here the CDR3 DNA reads TGTGCCAGCGGCATCACAGATACGCAGTATTTT. It yields the protein CASGITDTQYF.

The J gene is TRBJ1-5, the V gene TRBV9; unclear D gene. The germline gives CDR1 SGDLS, CDR2 YYNGEE. The CDR3 is 15 amino acids. V dropped 4 bases and J dropped 0 bases, with 11 bases sitting between them. The CDR3 bases are TGTGCCAGCAGCCTCGACGGTAATAGCAATCAGCCCCAGCATTTT. This translates into CASSLDGNSNQPQHF.

This chain connects TRBV6-1 to TRBJ1-2; D may be TRBD1 (5 bases). The CDR3 length is 12 residues. Germline loops: CDR1 MNHNS, CDR2 SASEGT. The V end was cut by 8 bases, the J end by 5 bases, with 12 bases between. The DNA for the CDR3 is TGTGCCAGCTCAGACAGCATTTATGGCTACACCTTC. Translated: CASSDSIYGYTF.

The rearrangement links TRBV4-3 to TRBJ2-7; TRBD1 or TRBD2 may be the D gene (5 bases each). CDR3 size: 14 residues. CDR1 is LGHNA and CDR2 is YSLEER in the germline V gene. V gave up 8 bases and J gave up 2 bases, with 16 bases separating them. CDR3 amino acids: CASVPGPAPYEQYF. Written as DNA, the CDR3 is TGCGCCAGCGTACCGGGGCCCGCTCCCTACGAGCAGTACTTC.

This sequence joins TRBV5-1 and TRBJ1-1; 12 nucleotides match TRBD1. The CDR3 is 15 amino acids. Germline V gene data show CDR1 as SGHRS and CDR2 as YFSETQ. V shed 2 bases, J shed 6 bases, and the junction held 5 bases outside the gene matches. The CDR3 loop reads CASSLSGTGGAEAFF. In nucleotides, the CDR3 is TGCGCCAGCAGCTTATCCGGGACAGGGGGCGCTGAAGCTTTCTTT.